This TCR beta chain derives from a study of control samples from healthy donors and cancer patients. The data were produced by immunoSEQ multiplex PCR, yet TCRdb's version contains in-frame clones alone and is incomplete. Seen here are about 130,000 clones, approximately 89% observed once, and the top ten hold around 8.9%. V lost 4 bases to trimming and J lost 3 bases, with 10 bases between them. Germline CDR1 SGHDT, CDR2 YYEEEE. The CDR3 runs 13 residues. This clone was picked up one time. The sequence was collected from a man between 18 and 35 years old in good health. The specimen was blood. The gene calls are TRBV5-6 and TRBJ1-2, with D perhaps TRBD1 (6 bases). In nucleotides, the CDR3 is TGTGCCAGCAGCATCGGACAGCACTATGGCTACACCTTC. It codes for CASSIGQHYGYTF.